This T cell receptor (beta chain) is from a study of shared clonotypes between healthy human individuals. Only in-frame clones appear in the TCRdb table, and some are missing; sequencing was by immunoSEQ multiplex PCR. Here the sample spans some 2,500,000 clones, 80% to 95% being singletons. In germline, CDR1 is SGDLS, CDR2 YYNGEE. The CDR3 runs to 14 residues. Between the trimmed V and J ends, which lost 0 bases and 3 bases, there was a span of 9 bases. This sequence originates from a man between 18 and 35 years old in good health. Some clones in this sample may be carry-over from other donors' samples. Specimen: naive CD4+ T cells from PBMCs. Noted subset: CD45RA+ positively selected. V is TRBV9 and J is TRBJ1-2; D unresolved. The DNA for the CDR3 is TGTGCCAGCAGCGTAGAGGCAGAATACTATGGCTACACCTTC. Translation: CASSVEAEYYGYTF. The full variable domain, its missing parts supplied by reference TRBV9 and TRBJ1-2, is DSGVTQTPKHLITATGQRVTLRCSPRSGDLSVYWYQQSLDQGLQFLIQYYNGEERAKGNILERFSAQQFPDLHSELNLSSLELGDSALYFCASSVEAEYYGYTFGSGTRLTVV.